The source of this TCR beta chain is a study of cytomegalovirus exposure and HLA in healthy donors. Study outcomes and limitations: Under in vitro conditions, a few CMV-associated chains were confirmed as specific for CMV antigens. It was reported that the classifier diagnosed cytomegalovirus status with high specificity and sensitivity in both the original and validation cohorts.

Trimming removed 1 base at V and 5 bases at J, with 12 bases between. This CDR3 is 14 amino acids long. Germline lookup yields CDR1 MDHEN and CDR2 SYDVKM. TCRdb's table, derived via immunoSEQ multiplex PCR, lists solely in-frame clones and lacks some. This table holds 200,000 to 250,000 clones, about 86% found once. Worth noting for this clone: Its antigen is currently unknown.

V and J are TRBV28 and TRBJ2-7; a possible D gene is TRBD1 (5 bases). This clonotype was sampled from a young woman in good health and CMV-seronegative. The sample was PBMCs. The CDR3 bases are TGTGCCAGCAGTTTATTCAGGGTACAAGACGAGCAGTACTTC. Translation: CASSLFRVQDEQYF.